The clone carrying this TCR beta chain qualifies as medium-sized. What it binds is not known. In germline, CDR1 is LNHDA, CDR2 SQIVND (reference sequence). The V segment lost 4 bases and the J segment 6 bases; nucleotides outside the gene matches: 4. The CDR3 has 14 residues. This sample stems from a study of spatial heterogeneity in lung cancer. Broader study findings: Blood carried ubiquitous expanded tumor TCRs more at resection than follow-up.

The time point here: blood at routine non-recurrence follow-up after resection. Each CDR3 protein is one row after TCRdb ran MiXCR on the 5' RACE reads. The top ten clones hold roughly a sixth of a sample with around 44,000 distinct CDR3 sequences, roughly a tenth of them seen once. This sequence originates from a female donor with early-stage non-small cell lung cancer. V gene TRBV19 combines with J gene TRBJ2-2, with TRBD1 matching 8 bases. Sample: PBMCs, taken at follow-up. The CDR3 reads CASSTSGGPGELFF. CDR3 nucleotides: TGTGCCAGTAGTACCTCAGGGGGCCCCGGGGAGCTGTTTTTT.